This T cell receptor beta chain appears in the sequencing data of a study of CD8 T cells in ankylosing spondylitis. TCRdb re-called the 5' RACE reads through MiXCR, storing one row per CDR3 protein. The sample lists about 90,000 distinct CDR3 sequences, more than 25% occurring once. This clonotype has a count of ten or more. Germline V CDR1 and CDR2: DFQATT, SNEGSKA (reference sequence). Trimming removed 3 bases from V and 15 bases from J; junction bases left unmatched: 7. CDR3 length: 11 amino acids. Sequenced: blood, either unsorted or a sorted T cell fraction (not recorded which). This chain links TRBV20-1 with TRBJ2-4, with 8 bases lining up with TRBD2. This receptor was obtained from a male donor with ankylosing spondylitis or in good health (not recorded which). The CDR3 DNA reads as TGCAGTGCTAGTTTAGGACTAGCACCGTACTTC. The encoded protein is CSASLGLAPYF.